This T cell receptor beta chain comes out of a study of CD8+ T cells in alopecia areata. Study context: Tofacitinib therapy took 6 to 18 months; 6 months off drug came after. Using the percentage of affected scalp area, treated patients' severity was scored.

Treatment: oral pan-JAK inhibitor, 5-10 mg twice daily. Alopecia areata patients provided lesional scalp punch biopsies and peripheral blood. Once RNA had been extracted, it was reverse transcribed into cDNA to act as the sequencing template. Some clones are missing from TCRdb's copy, which holds only in-frame ones; the method was immunoSEQ multiplex PCR. The data hold 7,000 or so clones, with under 70% observed a single time. J lost 5 bases, V lost 6 bases, and 16 bases had no gene match. The CDR3 covers 17 residues. The source is a human donor with alopecia areata. The input for sequencing was skin, taken at week 4, from a patient treated with tofacitinib. This sequence joins TRBV23-1 and TRBJ2-1; TRBD1 matches 7 bases. TRBV23-1 is treated as an ORF (open reading frame) with a function not yet certain. The CDR3 here is CASSLPPGTALNNEQFF. The CDR3 DNA reads as TGCGCCAGCAGCCTCCCCCCCGGGACAGCGCTAAACAATGAGCAGTTCTTC.